The entry that follows covers one T cell receptor beta chain sequence. Its antigen target is currently unknown. No base-level quality is on record; no much larger clone is a single base apart. TCRbeta CDR3 regions were amplified from genomic DNA by means of the immunoSEQ Assay, a bias-controlled multiplex PCR. On the authors' methods: The number of nucleated cells in each sample was estimated by amplification of reference gene primers within the assay. To quantify the absolute abundance of each unique TCRbeta CDR3 rearrangement, sequence reads were collapsed and filtered. For each sample, productive Simpson clonality was calculated by taking the square root of Simpson's diversity index across productive rearrangements. The source is immuneACCESS, and TCRdb retained only in-frame sequences with V and J called. Part of the clones is not carried over; for the studies checked, unresolved V genes explain less than half of this, and the remainder is unexplained. V and J calls and clone size are copied from that table; D and trimming were computed from the DNA. Across this sample there are hundreds of thousands of clones, with approximately 90% seen only once. The ten largest clones add up to roughly 2.5% of the sample.

This specimen comes from a study of blood T cell repertoires in COVID-19 (dated by TCRdb to 2020 to 2022). Some background on the complete study: Collaborator samples came from the United States, Italy and Spain and covered acute and convalescent phases of COVID-19. The material from the prospective study consisted of cDNA or gDNA derived from T cells, B-cell-depleted T cells, or PBMCs. Subjects who had been exposed to COVID-19, were actively infected with it, or had recovered from it provided the deeply sampled blood TCRbeta repertoires that made up the dataset. A freely available public database, intended as a resource for researchers studying the immune response to SARS-CoV-2, is where the repertoires were released. The samples were drawn from two sources: the first 160 participants of the ongoing ImmuneRACE study, and 1,200 or so subjects contributed by 6 global collaborators. Sample metadata almost always included a de-identified subject ID, COVID-19 status, age in years and sex. Where available, HLA class I and class II types were obtained from metadata supplied by the sample provider rather than from assay-based typing.

In the prospective study, participants were roughly 18 to 100 years old, resided in 24 geographic areas of the United States, and were enrolled through a virtual design. To assign participants to cohorts, the prospective study relied on clinical history that participants themselves reported in a screening survey and a study questionnaire. ImmuneRACE Cohort 3 recovered participants were defined by two consecutive negative NP/OP PCR tests, healthcare professional clearance, or symptom resolution. In the prospective study, whole blood, serum and a nasopharyngeal or oropharyngeal swab were collected from each participant by mobile phlebotomists. Participants in the prospective study had the option to provide additional blood draws and questionnaires over an approximately 2-month period. Prospective study blood samples were shipped either frozen or at room temperature before DNA extraction. Taken from the germline V gene (reference sequence), the CDR1 and CDR2 loops are SEHNR and FQNEAQ. The CDR3 has 15 amino acids, counting the end cysteine and phenylalanine. The entry retains the CDR3 DNA only, 45 bases that are in frame from base 1. The trim is 3 bases for V and 3 bases for J, with a gap of 13 bases between the germline ends.

What the research found in general, with its limitations: The quantity of clinical and demographic metadata differed by source and by participant and was supplied without curation.

The V and J segments used are TRBV7-9 and TRBJ2-3, and possibly TRBD1, on 5 matching bases. The sequence was obtained from a woman in her late teens or twenties who had recovered from COVID-19. The sample comprised PBMCs or T cells enriched from blood (not recorded which). The CDR3 protein is CASSLGPGLTDTQYF. Read as DNA, the sequence is TGTGCCAGCAGCTTGGGTCCAGGGTTAACAGATACGCAGTATTTT.